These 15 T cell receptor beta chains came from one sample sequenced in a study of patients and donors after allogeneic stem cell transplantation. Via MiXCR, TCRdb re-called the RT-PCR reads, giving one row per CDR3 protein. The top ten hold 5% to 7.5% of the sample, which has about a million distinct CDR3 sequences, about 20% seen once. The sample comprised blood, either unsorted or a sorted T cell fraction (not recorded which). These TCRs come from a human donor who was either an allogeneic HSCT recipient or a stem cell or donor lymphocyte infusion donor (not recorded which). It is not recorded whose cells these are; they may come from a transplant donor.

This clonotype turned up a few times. This CDR3 is CASSLGYGRGQPLAFF. CDR3 DNA sequence: TGTGCCAGCAGCTTGGGGTACGGCAGGGGCCAACCTCTGGCTTTCTTT. The rearrangement uses TRBV5-6 and TRBJ1-1, with a tentative D call TRBD1 (6 bases). The V gene lost 0 bases and the J gene lost 11 bases, with 23 bases spanning the gap. Germline V gene data show CDR1 as SGHDT and CDR2 as YYEEEE. This CDR3 has 16 amino acids. Full variable domain (remainder filled in from reference TRBV5-6 and TRBJ1-1): DAGVTQSPTHLIKTRGQQVTLRCSPKSGHDTVSWYQQALGQGPQFIFQYYEEEERQRGNFPDRFSGHQFPNYSSELNVNALLLGDSALYLCASSLGYGRGQPLAFFGQGTRLTVV.

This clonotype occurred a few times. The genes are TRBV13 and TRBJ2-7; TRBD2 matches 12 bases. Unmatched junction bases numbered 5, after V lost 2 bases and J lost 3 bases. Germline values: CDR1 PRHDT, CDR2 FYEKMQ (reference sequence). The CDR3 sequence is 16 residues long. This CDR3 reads CASSLTGGLAGYEQYF. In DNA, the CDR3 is TGTGCCAGCAGCTTAACCGGGGGACTAGCGGGCTACGAGCAGTACTTC.

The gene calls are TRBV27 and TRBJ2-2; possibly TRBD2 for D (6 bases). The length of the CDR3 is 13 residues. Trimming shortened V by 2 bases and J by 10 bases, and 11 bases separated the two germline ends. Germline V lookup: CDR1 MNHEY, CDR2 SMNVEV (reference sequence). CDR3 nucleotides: TGTGCCAGCAGTTTACAAGGACTATCGGAGCTGTTTTTT. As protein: CASSLQGLSELFF.

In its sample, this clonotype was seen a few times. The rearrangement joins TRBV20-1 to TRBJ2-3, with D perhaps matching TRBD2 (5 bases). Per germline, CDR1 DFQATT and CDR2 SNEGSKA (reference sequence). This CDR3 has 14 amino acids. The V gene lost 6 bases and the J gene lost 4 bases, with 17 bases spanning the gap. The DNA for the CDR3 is TGCAGTGCCCCTACGGGCGAGGGCGCAGATACGCAGTATTTT. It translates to CSAPTGEGADTQYF.

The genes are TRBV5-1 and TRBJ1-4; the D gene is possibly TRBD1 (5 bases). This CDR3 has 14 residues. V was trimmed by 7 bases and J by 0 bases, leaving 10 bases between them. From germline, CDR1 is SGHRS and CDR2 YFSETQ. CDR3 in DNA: TGCGCCAGCCGGGGGACCTCAACTAATGAAAAACTGTTTTTT. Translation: CASRGTSTNEKLFF. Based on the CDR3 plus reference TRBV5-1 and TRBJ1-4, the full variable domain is KAGVTQTPRYLIKTRGQQVTLSCSPISGHRSVSWYQQTPGQGLQFLFEYFSETQRNKGNFPGRFSGRQFSNSRSEMNVSTLELGDSALYLCASRGTSTNEKLFFGSGTQLSVL.

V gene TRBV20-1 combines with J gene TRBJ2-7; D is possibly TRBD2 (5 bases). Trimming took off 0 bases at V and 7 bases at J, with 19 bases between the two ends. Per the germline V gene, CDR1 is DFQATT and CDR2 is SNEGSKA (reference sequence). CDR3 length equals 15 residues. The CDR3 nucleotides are TGCAGTGCTAGAGATCTCAGAGGGCCTACTGAGGAGCAGTACTTC. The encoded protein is CSARDLRGPTEEQYF.

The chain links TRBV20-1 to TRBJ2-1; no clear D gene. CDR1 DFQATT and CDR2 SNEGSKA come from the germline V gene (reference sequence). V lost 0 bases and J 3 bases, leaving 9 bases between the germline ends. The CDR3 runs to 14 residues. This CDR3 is CSARDPTRYNEQFF. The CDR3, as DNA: TGCAGTGCTAGAGATCCGACCCGCTACAATGAGCAGTTCTTC.

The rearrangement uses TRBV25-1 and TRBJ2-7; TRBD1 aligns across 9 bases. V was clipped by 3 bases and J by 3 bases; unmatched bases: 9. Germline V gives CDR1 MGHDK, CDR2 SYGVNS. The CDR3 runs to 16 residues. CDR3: CASSDPRQGGLYEQYF. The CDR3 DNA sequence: TGTGCCAGCAGTGACCCCAGACAGGGGGGACTCTACGAGCAGTACTTC.

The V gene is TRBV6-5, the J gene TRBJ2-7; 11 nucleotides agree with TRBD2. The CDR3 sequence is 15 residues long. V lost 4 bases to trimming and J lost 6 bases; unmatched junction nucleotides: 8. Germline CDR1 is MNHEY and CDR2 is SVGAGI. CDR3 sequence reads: CASSSRLAGSTEQYF. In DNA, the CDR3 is TGTGCCAGCAGTTCAAGACTAGCGGGATCTACCGAGCAGTACTTC.

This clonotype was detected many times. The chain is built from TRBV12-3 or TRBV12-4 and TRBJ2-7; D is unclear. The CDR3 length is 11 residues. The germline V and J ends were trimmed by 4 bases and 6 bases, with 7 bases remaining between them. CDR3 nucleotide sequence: TGTGCCAGCAGTTCTACCGTCGAGCAGTACTTC. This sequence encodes CASSSTVEQYF.

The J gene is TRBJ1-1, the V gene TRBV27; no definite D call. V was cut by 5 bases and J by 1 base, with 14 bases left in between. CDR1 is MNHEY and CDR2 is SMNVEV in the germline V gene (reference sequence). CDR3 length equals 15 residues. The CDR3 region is CASSPLGIPNTEAFF. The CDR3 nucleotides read TGTGCCAGCAGTCCACTGGGCATTCCGAACACTGAAGCTTTCTTT.

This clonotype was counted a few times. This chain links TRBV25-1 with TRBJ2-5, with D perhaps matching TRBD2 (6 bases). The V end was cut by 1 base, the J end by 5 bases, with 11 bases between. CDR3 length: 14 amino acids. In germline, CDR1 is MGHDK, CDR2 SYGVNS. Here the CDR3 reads CASSEWGGGETQYF. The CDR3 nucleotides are TGTGCCAGCAGTGAATGGGGAGGAGGGGAGACCCAGTACTTC.

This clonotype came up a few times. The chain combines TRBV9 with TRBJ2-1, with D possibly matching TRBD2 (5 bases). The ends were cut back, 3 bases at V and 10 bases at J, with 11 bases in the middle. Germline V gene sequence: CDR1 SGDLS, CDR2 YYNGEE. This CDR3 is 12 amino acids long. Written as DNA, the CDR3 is TGTGCCAGCAGCGGAAGCGGACCCGAGCAGTTCTTC. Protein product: CASSGSGPEQFF. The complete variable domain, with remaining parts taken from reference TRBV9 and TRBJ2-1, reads DSGVTQTPKHLITATGQRVTLRCSPRSGDLSVYWYQQSLDQGLQFLIQYYNGEERAKGNILERFSAQQFPDLHSELNLSSLELGDSALYFCASSGSGPEQFFGPGTRLTVL.

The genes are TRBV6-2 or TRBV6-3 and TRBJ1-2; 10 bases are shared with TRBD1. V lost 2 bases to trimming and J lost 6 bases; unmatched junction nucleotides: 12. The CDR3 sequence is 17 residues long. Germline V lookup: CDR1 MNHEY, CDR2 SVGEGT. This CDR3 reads CASSYPLDRGFRNGYTF. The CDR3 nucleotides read TGTGCCAGCAGTTACCCCTTGGACAGGGGGTTTCGGAATGGCTACACCTTC.

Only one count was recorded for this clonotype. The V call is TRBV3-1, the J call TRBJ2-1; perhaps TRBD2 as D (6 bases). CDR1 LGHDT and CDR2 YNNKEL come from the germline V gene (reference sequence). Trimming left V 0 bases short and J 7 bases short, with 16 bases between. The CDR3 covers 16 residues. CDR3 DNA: TGTGCCAGCAGCCAAGATCGGAGGGGTGGGATGAATGAGCAGTTCTTC. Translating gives CASSQDRRGGMNEQFF.